Listed below are T cell receptor beta chains from one sample, sequenced in a study of response to subunit inactivated influenza vaccine. Each CDR3 protein is one row after TCRdb ran MiXCR on the RT-PCR reads. This sample has hundreds of thousands of distinct CDR3 sequences, with 16% found just once. The material was CD4+ T cells sorted from PBMCs, obtained about 24 months after vaccination. Receptor source: a man aged 45 to 70 who received an inactivated influenza vaccine. Each CDR3 is given with its conserved first and last residue. The D gene is left open where the match is weak. Clone size is given for some rows only: seen once, a few or many times, or a class if the clone is expanded.

many	TRBV5-1	-	TRBJ2-1	CASSLAGDEQFF	TGCGCCAGCAGCTTGGCAGGGGATGAGCAGTTCTTC
-	TRBV18	-	TRBJ2-7	CASSPKAYYEQYF	TGTGCCAGCTCACCAAAGGCATACTACGAGCAGTACTTC
few	TRBV5-1	-	TRBJ2-2	CASSLEHTGELFF	TGCGCCAGCAGCTTGGAGCACACCGGGGAGCTGTTTTTT
few	TRBV5-1	-	TRBJ2-2	CASSLHHNTGELFF	TGCGCCAGCAGCTTGCACCACAACACCGGGGAGCTGTTTTTT
-	TRBV10-3	-	TRBJ1-1	CASTGNSEAFF	TGTGCCAGCACAGGGAATAGTGAAGCTTTCTTT
few	TRBV29-1	TRBD1	TRBJ2-5	CSVDRQTGGDQYF	TGCAGCGTTGATCGGCAGACAGGGGGCGACCAGTACTTC
-	TRBV15	-	TRBJ2-3	CATSTAVQFTDTQYF	TGTGCCACCAGCACCGCCGTGCAGTTCACAGATACGCAGTATTTT
few	TRBV25-1	-	TRBJ1-2	CASSEQGNYGYTF	TGTGCCAGCAGTGAACAGGGAAACTATGGCTACACCTTC
few	TRBV5-1	TRBD1	TRBJ1-4	CASSFAGQGNEKLFF	TGCGCCAGCAGCTTCGCGGGACAGGGAAATGAAAAACTGTTTTTT
-	TRBV2	-	TRBJ2-3	CAARMADTQYF	TGTGCCGCCAGGATGGCAGATACGCAGTATTTT
-	TRBV19	-	TRBJ2-5	CASSIEGGPQETQYF	TGTGCCAGTAGTATAGAGGGGGGACCCCAAGAGACCCAGTACTTC
many	TRBV21-1	-	TRBJ2-1	CASSKRRSLVVREQFF	TGTGCCAGCAGCAAACGTAGGTCATTAGTCGTCCGTGAGCAGTTCTTC
few	TRBV7-3	TRBD2	TRBJ2-3	CASSGRTSGKTSTDTQYF	TGTGCCAGCAGCGGGAGGACTAGCGGGAAGACTAGCACAGATACGCAGTATTTT
-	TRBV20-1	-	TRBJ2-1	CSARRGGGNDNEQFF	TGCAGTGCCAGAAGAGGGGGCGGGAACGACAATGAGCAGTTCTTC
-	TRBV7-9	TRBD1	TRBJ2-7	CASQAGTGGYEQYF	TGTGCCAGTCAAGCCGGGACAGGGGGCTACGAGCAGTACTTC
few	TRBV5-1	TRBD2	TRBJ2-3	CASSGTGTRIDTQYF	TGCGCCAGCAGCGGAACCGGGACTAGGATAGATACGCAGTATTTT
-	TRBV15	-	TRBJ1-6	CATSTTVSDNSPLHF	TGTGCCACCAGTACCACCGTGTCGGATAATTCACCCCTCCACTTT
-	TRBV10-3	-	TRBJ1-2	CAINSPEANGYTF	TGTGCCATTAACAGCCCAGAGGCTAATGGCTACACCTTC
-	TRBV4-1	-	TRBJ1-2	CASSQVGLGGYTF	TGCGCCAGCAGCCAAGTAGGGCTCGGCGGCTACACCTTC
few	TRBV29-1	-	TRBJ2-3	CSVPGFSDTQYF	TGCAGCGTGCCAGGGTTTTCAGATACGCAGTATTTT
few	TRBV7-9	-	TRBJ2-2	CASRPAESNTGELFF	TGTGCCAGCCGCCCGGCCGAGTCGAACACCGGGGAGCTGTTTTTT
many	TRBV3-1	TRBD2	TRBJ2-3	CASSPFRRSGSTDTQYF	TGTGCCAGCAGCCCCTTCCGCAGGAGCGGGAGTACAGATACGCAGTATTTT
-	TRBV29-1	-	TRBJ2-1	CSALDTGGNYNEQFF	TGCAGCGCCCTAGACACCGGAGGCAACTACAATGAGCAGTTCTTC
-	TRBV7-9	-	TRBJ2-2	CASSPPAGAVGELFF	TGTGCCAGCAGCCCACCCGCTGGGGCGGTGGGGGAGCTGTTTTTT
-	TRBV20-1	-	TRBJ2-5	CSARDRLGGRETQYF	TGCAGTGCTAGAGATCGCCTTGGAGGGAGGGAGACCCAGTACTTC
-	TRBV30	-	TRBJ2-1	CAWSPIVGEQFF	TGTGCCTGGAGTCCGATAGTGGGTGAGCAGTTCTTC
few	TRBV10-2	-	TRBJ2-7	CASSAGVEQYF	TGCGCCAGCAGTGCGGGTGTCGAGCAGTACTTC
-	TRBV3-1	TRBD1	TRBJ2-1	CASSPNRGVGNEQFF	TGTGCCAGCAGCCCTAACAGGGGCGTCGGGAATGAGCAGTTCTTC
few	TRBV3-1	TRBD2	TRBJ2-5	CASSQDHQAGKTQYF	TGTGCCAGCAGCCAAGATCACCAAGCGGGGAAGACCCAGTACTTC
-	TRBV3-1	-	TRBJ2-3	CASSLRRGKSTDTQYF	TGTGCCAGCAGCTTAAGGCGGGGCAAGAGCACAGATACGCAGTATTTT
many	TRBV5-1	-	TRBJ2-4	CASSLEVRGSNIQYF	TGCGCCAGCAGCTTGGAAGTTAGGGGATCAAACATTCAGTACTTC
few	TRBV10-3	-	TRBJ2-7	CAIRRTGREQYF	TGTGCCATCAGAAGAACAGGGCGCGAGCAGTACTTC
few	TRBV7-8	-	TRBJ2-2	CASSTKGYGGLPVELFF	TGTGCCAGCAGCACAAAAGGTTACGGGGGGCTCCCCGTGGAGCTGTTTTTT
-	TRBV28	TRBD1	TRBJ1-1	CASSQTGLEAFF	TGTGCCAGCAGCCAGACAGGGCTGGAAGCTTTCTTT
few	TRBV5-1	-	TRBJ2-2	CASSFVVSNTGELFF	TGCGCCAGCAGCTTCGTGGTATCGAACACCGGGGAGCTGTTTTTT
many	TRBV12-3/TRBV12-4	TRBD2	TRBJ2-2	CASSPFSGGASGELFF	TGTGCCAGCAGCCCCTTTAGCGGGGGGGCTAGCGGGGAGCTGTTTTTT
few	TRBV29-1	TRBD1	TRBJ1-4	CSAETGLGKLFF	TGCAGCGCGGAGACAGGGCTAGGGAAACTGTTTTTT
many	TRBV7-8	-	TRBJ1-1	CASSPLQAHYTEAFF	TGTGCCAGCAGCCCTTTACAGGCTCACTACACTGAAGCTTTCTTT
-	TRBV21-1	-	TRBJ1-5	CASSLLIGQDRVESNQPQHF	TGTGCCAGCAGCCTCTTGATTGGGCAGGACAGGGTCGAAAGCAATCAGCCCCAGCATTTT
few	TRBV5-1	-	TRBJ2-2	CASSSTGKTTGELFF	TGCGCCAGCAGCTCAACAGGGAAAACAACCGGGGAGCTGTTTTTT
-	TRBV15	TRBD2	TRBJ2-3	CATSSPLAGGRTDTQYF	TGTGCCACCAGCAGCCCTCTAGCGGGAGGCCGCACAGATACGCAGTATTTT
-	TRBV6-4	-	TRBJ2-1	CASSDLGTSRWFF	TGTGCCAGCAGTGACCTGGGGACCAGTAGGTGGTTCTTC
few	TRBV18	TRBD1	TRBJ1-5	CASSPGQTGNQPQHF	TGTGCCAGCTCACCGGGACAGACCGGGAATCAGCCCCAGCATTTT
-	TRBV5-1	TRBD1	TRBJ2-2	CASSLLTGDTGELFF	TGCGCCAGCAGCTTGTTGACAGGGGACACCGGGGAGCTGTTTTTT
few	TRBV18	-	TRBJ1-5	CASSPSENQPQHF	TGTGCCAGCTCACCGTCGGAAAATCAGCCCCAGCATTTT
many	TRBV5-1	TRBD1	TRBJ2-3	CASSTGTGSDTQYF	TGCGCCAGCAGCACGGGGACAGGGTCAGATACGCAGTATTTT
-	TRBV19	TRBD1	TRBJ2-7	CASSIGGQGISYEQYF	TGTGCCAGTAGTATAGGGGGACAGGGAATCTCCTACGAGCAGTACTTC